The sequence of this TCR beta chain was determined in a study of shared clonotypes between healthy human individuals. Terminally differentiated effector memory CD45RA+ cells were excluded from the naive CD8 cells, which were CD45RO-negative and positively selected for CCR7. In germline, CDR1 is SGHVS, CDR2 FQNEAQ. There are 15 residues in the CDR3. V shed 5 bases and J 2 bases; nucleotides not matched to a gene: 6. A deep-level run was used for the assay. TCRdb's copy holds only in-frame clones and misses some; the assay was immunoSEQ multiplex PCR. The repertoire holds fewer than 700,000 clones, with 85% to 95% as singletons.

The rearrangement links TRBV7-8 to TRBJ2-7; 10 positions match TRBD2. The receptor's source is a woman aged 30 to 39 in good health. Input material: naive CD8+ T cells sorted from blood. The CDR3 sequence: CASSVVTSGTYEQYF. In nucleotides, the CDR3 is TGTGCCAGCAGCGTCGTAACTAGCGGGACCTACGAGCAGTACTTC.